The source of this TCR beta chain is a study of STAT5B mutations in CD4+ large granular lymphocyte leukemia. Findings and limits, study-wide: Higher CD4+ than CD8+ T-LGLL clonality might reflect small sample size.

The germline V and J ends were trimmed by 0 bases and 0 bases, with 12 bases remaining between them. CDR1 and CDR2 from the germline V gene are KGHSH and LQKENI. The CDR3 spans 17 residues. This was a survey-level run. Some clones are missing from TCRdb's copy, which holds only in-frame ones; the method was immunoSEQ multiplex PCR. The sample consists of nearly 35,000 clones, roughly 76% of them appearing once. Remarks on this clone: Antigen: not known.

Specimen: CD4+ T cells from blood buffy coats. The rearrangement uses TRBV18 and TRBJ1-3; a weak D match, TRBD1 (5 bases). This TCR was sampled from a human donor in good health. The CDR3 loop is CASSPPIGTASGNTIYF. The CDR3 coding sequence is TGTGCCAGCTCACCACCTATAGGGACCGCCTCTGGAAACACCATATATTTT. The full variable domain, completed using reference TRBV18 and TRBJ1-3, is NAGVMQNPRHLVRRRGQEARLRCSPMKGHSHVYWYRQLPEEGLKFMVYLQKENIIDESGMPKERFSAEFPKEGPSILRIQQVVRGDSAAYFCASSPPIGTASGNTIYFGEGSWLTVV.